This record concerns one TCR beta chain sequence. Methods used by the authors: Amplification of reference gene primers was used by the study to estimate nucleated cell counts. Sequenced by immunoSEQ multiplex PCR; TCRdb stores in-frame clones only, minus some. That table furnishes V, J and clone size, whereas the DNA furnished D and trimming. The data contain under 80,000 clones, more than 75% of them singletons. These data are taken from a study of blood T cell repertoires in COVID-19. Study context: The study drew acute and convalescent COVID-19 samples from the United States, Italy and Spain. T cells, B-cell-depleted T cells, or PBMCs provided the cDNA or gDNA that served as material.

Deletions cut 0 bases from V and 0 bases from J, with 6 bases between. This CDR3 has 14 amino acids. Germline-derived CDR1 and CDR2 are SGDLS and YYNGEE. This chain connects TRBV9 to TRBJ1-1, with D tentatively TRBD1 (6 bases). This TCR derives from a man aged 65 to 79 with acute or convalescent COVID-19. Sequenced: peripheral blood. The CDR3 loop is CASSVGTVNTEAFF. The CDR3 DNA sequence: TGTGCCAGCAGCGTAGGGACAGTGAACACTGAAGCTTTCTTT. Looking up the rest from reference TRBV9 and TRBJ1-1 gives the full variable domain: DSGVTQTPKHLITATGQRVTLRCSPRSGDLSVYWYQQSLDQGLQFLIQYYNGEERAKGNILERFSAQQFPDLHSELNLSSLELGDSALYFCASSVGTVNTEAFFGQGTRLTVV.